This T cell receptor beta chain derives from a study of naive and memory T cell subsets. General study findings and limits: In CD4 and CD8 cells, diversity dropped from naive through EMRA.

The beta constant-region primer was an equimolar mix of two oligonucleotides covering TRBC1 and TRBC2. Ligated cDNA was amplified by four rounds of PCR with nested alpha and beta constant-region primers and SP2. An oligonucleotide with the SP2 primer and a 12-nucleotide UMI was ligated to the cDNA 3' end. TCRdb recomputed calls from the UMI-ligation and nested PCR reads with MiXCR, one row per CDR3 protein. The table lists over 100,000 distinct CDR3 sequences, roughly 32% of them singletons, with approximately 0.9% in the top ten. After the first PCR, alpha and beta chain libraries were processed separately. In the case of this clonotype: Antigen specificity is unknown.

Sample: central memory CD4+ T cells from blood. This TCR was recovered from a human donor in good health.

CDR3 protein: CASGTWTGANEKLFF. The CDR3 DNA reads as TGTGCTAGTGGTACCTGGACAGGAGCAAATGAAAAACTGTTTTTT. The chain couples TRBV12-5 to TRBJ1-4; 7 bases match TRBD1. The CDR3 spans 15 residues. Germline V lookup: CDR1 LGHNT, CDR2 FRNRAP. V was clipped by 5 bases and J by 5 bases; unmatched bases: 8. Using reference TRBV12-5 and TRBJ1-4 for the parts outside the CDR3, the full variable domain is DARVTQTPRHKVTEMGQEVTMRCQPILGHNTVFWYRQTMMQGLELLAYFRNRAPLDDSGMPKDRFSAEMPDATLATLKIQPSEPRDSAVYFCASGTWTGANEKLFFGSGTQLSVL.